The following is a TCR beta chain sequence with its context. Treatment noted: oral pan-JAK inhibitor, 5-10 mg twice daily. Those with alopecia areata gave lesional scalp punch biopsies and peripheral blood. Extracted RNA was reverse transcribed, and the resulting cDNA served as sequencing template. Assay used: immunoSEQ multiplex PCR; TCRdb lists only in-frame clones, some missing. The profile covers around 290,000 clones, with 58% appearing a single time and roughly 1.8% taken by the ten largest. This entry is derived from a study of CD8+ T cells in alopecia areata. This sequence was found in a human donor with alopecia areata. The sequencing here drew on CD4+ T cells sorted from blood, taken at week 24, from a patient treated with tofacitinib.

CDR3 nucleotides: TGTGCCAGCAGCGGGACAGGGGATCCTTCCTACGAGCAGTACTTC. Translated, it gives CASSGTGDPSYEQYF. The chain combines TRBV5-6 with TRBJ2-7, with 10 bases matching TRBD1. CDR3 length: 15 residues. CDR1 SGHDT and CDR2 YYEEEE come from the germline V gene. Trimming cost V 4 bases and J 1 base; bases outside gene matches: 5.